This T cell receptor (beta chain) comes out of a study of neurological immune-mediated disorders. Study results and limitations: CDR3 amino acid sequences of expanded clones were not shared across subjects, a result suggesting private repertoires in all groups.

The V end was cut by 4 bases, the J end by 2 bases, with 12 bases between. Germline-derived CDR1 and CDR2 are SGHRS and YFSETQ. The CDR3 is 14 amino acids. Over 180 million TCR-beta sequences (from 15-18 subjects) were yielded by each sequencing run. TCRdb recomputed calls from the 5' RACE reads with MiXCR, one row per CDR3 protein. The sample consists of more than 30,000 distinct CDR3 sequences, 13% of them appearing once. This clonotype was counted at least ten times. Antigen unknown. Time point noted: technical triplicate 2. Use was made of about 920,000 CD4+ or CD8+ T cells in sorted libraries. This chain uses TRBV5-1 with TRBJ1-2; tentatively, D is TRBD1 (6 bases). The sequencing input was CD4+ T cells from blood. The TCR comes from a female donor with HTLV-1-associated myelopathy (HAM/TSP). This CDR3 reads CASSTGQSNYGYTF. CDR3 DNA: TGCGCCAGCAGCACCGGACAGAGCAACTATGGCTACACCTTC.